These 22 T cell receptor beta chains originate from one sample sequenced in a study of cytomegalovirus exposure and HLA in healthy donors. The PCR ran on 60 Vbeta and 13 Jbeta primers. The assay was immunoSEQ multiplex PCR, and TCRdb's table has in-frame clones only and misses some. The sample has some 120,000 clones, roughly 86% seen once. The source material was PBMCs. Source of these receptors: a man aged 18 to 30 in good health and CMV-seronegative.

The CDR3 region is CASSQTASNQPQHF. Here the CDR3 DNA reads TGCGCCAGCAGTCAAACAGCTAGCAATCAGCCCCAGCATTTT. V gene TRBV10-2 combines with J gene TRBJ1-5; D remains unclear. The V end lost 5 bases, the J end lost 0 bases, and 8 bases lay between the germline ends. The CDR3 consists of 14 residues. The germline CDR1 and CDR2 sequences are WSHSY and SAAADI.

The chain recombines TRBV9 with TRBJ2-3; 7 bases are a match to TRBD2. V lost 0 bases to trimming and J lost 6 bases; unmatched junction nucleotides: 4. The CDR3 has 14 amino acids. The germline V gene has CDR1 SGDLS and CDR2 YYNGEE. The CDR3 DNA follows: TGTGCCAGCAGCGTAGAGGGGAGGGCTGATACGCAGTATTTT. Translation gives CASSVEGRADTQYF. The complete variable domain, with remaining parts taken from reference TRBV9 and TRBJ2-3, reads DSGVTQTPKHLITATGQRVTLRCSPRSGDLSVYWYQQSLDQGLQFLIQYYNGEERAKGNILERFSAQQFPDLHSELNLSSLELGDSALYFCASSVEGRADTQYFGPGTRLTVL.

For the CDR3, the DNA is TGTGCCAGCAGCCTGACAGGGGTAGAAGCTTTCTTT. It is translated as CASSLTGVEAFF. The chain employs TRBV7-2 and TRBJ1-1; 8 positions agree with TRBD1. CDR3 length equals 12 residues. Germline CDR1 is SGHTA and CDR2 is FQGNSA. V shed 5 bases, J shed 8 bases, and the junction held 4 bases outside the gene matches.

The chain's CDR3 is CASSARRQGNTIYF. The CDR3 DNA reads TGTGCCAGCAGCGCCCGCCGCCAGGGTAACACCATATATTTT. This chain uses TRBV7-8 with TRBJ1-3; perhaps TRBD1 as D (5 bases). Germline lookup yields CDR1 SGHVS and CDR2 FQNEAQ. The CDR3 runs 14 residues. V was shortened by 5 bases and J by 7 bases, with 15 bases between the two germline ends.

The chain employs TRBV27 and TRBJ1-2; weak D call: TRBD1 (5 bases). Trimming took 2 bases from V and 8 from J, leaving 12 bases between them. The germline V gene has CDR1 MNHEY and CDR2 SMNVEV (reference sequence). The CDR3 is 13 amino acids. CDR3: CASSLRGSWGYTF. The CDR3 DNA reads TGTGCCAGCAGTTTAAGGGGTTCGTGGGGCTACACCTTC.

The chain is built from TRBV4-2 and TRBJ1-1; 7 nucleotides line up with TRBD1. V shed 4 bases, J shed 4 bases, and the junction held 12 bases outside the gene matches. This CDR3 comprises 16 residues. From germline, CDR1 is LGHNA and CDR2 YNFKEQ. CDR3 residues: CASSPERGQVFTEAFF. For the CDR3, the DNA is TGTGCCAGCAGCCCCGAAAGGGGGCAGGTTTTCACTGAAGCTTTCTTT.

In DNA form, the CDR3 reads TGTGCCAGCAGTCCCGCGGCTAGCGGGAGTAAGTTCTTC. Translation gives CASSPAASGSKFF. The chain joins TRBV6-6 to TRBJ2-1, with TRBD2 identical over 10 bases. Trimming took 5 bases from V and 14 from J; bases not matched to a gene: 9. This CDR3 has 13 amino acids. Germline V gene sequence: CDR1 MNHNY, CDR2 SVGAGI (reference sequence).

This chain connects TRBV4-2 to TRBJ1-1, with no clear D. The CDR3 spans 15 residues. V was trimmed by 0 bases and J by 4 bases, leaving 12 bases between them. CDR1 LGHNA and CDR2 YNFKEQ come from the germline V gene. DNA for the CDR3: TGTGCCAGCAGCCAAGATTTCGCGGCCCGCACTGAAGCTTTCTTT. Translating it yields CASSQDFAARTEAFF.

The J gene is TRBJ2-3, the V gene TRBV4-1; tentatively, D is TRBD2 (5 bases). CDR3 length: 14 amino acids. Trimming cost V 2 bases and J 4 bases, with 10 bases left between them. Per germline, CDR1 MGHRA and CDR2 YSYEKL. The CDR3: CASSQPRGADTQYF. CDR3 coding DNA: TGCGCCAGCAGCCAACCTCGGGGAGCAGATACGCAGTATTTT.

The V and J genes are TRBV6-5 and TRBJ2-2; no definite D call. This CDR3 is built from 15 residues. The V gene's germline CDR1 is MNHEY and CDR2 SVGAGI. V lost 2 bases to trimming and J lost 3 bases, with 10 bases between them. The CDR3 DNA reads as TGTGCCAGCAGTTACGACTTGCACTACACCGGGGAGCTGTTTTTT. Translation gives CASSYDLHYTGELFF.

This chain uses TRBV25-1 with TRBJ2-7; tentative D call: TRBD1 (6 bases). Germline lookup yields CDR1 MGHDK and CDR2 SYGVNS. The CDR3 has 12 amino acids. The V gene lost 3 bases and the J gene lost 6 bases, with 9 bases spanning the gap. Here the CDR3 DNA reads TGTGCCAGCAGTGACTTGACAGGCGAGCAGTACTTC. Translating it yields CASSDLTGEQYF.

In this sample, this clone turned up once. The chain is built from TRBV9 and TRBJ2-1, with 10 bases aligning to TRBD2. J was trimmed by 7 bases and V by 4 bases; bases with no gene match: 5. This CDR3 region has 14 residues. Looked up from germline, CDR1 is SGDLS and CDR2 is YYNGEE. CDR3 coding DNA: TGTGCCAGCAGCCCGGGACTAGCGCAAAATGAGCAGTTCTTC. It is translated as CASSPGLAQNEQFF.

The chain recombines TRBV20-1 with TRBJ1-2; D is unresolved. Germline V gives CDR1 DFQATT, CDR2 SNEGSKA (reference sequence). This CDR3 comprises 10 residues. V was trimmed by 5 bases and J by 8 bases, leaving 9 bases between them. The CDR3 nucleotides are TGCAGTGCTCCAGGCCGAGGCTACACCTTC. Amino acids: CSAPGRGYTF.

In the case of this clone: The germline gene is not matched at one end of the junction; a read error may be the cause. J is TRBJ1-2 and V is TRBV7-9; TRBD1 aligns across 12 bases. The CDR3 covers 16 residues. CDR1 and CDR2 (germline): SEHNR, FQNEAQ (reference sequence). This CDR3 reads CSSSPAPGQGAGGYTF. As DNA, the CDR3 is TGTTCCAGCAGCCCCGCCCCGGGACAGGGGGCAGGTGGCTACACCTTC.

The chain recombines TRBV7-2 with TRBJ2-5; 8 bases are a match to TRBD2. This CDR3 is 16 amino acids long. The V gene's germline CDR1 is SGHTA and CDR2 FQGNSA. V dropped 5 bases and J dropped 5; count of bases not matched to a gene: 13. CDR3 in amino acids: CASSLKGGGLGETQYF. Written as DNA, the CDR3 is TGTGCCAGCAGCCTCAAGGGGGGGGGACTAGGGGAGACCCAGTACTTC.

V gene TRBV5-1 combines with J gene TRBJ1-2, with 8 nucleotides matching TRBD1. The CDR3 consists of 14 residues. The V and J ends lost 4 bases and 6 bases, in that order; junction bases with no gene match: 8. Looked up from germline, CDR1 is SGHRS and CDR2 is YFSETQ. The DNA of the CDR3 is TGCGCCAGCAGCCAGGCCGGGACAGGACATGGCTACACCTTC. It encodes CASSQAGTGHGYTF. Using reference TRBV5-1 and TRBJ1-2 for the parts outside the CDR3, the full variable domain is KAGVTQTPRYLIKTRGQQVTLSCSPISGHRSVSWYQQTPGQGLQFLFEYFSETQRNKGNFPGRFSGRQFSNSRSEMNVSTLELGDSALYLCASSQAGTGHGYTFGSGTRLTVV.

CDR3 nucleotide sequence: TGCGCCAGCAGTCTAGGCACCGGGGAGCTGTTTTTT. Its translation: CASSLGTGELFF. J is TRBJ2-2 and V is TRBV10-1; no firm D call. The V gene lost 5 bases and the J gene lost 4 bases, with 5 bases spanning the gap. This CDR3 spans 12 amino acids. Looked up from germline, CDR1 is WNHNN and CDR2 is SYGVQD (reference sequence).

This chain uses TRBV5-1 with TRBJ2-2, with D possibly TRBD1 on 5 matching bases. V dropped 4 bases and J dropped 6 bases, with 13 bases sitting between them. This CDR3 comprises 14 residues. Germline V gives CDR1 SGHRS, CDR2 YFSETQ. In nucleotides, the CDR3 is TGCGCCAGCAGCCAATTAGGGGATTCCGGGGAGCTGTTTTTT. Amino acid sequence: CASSQLGDSGELFF.

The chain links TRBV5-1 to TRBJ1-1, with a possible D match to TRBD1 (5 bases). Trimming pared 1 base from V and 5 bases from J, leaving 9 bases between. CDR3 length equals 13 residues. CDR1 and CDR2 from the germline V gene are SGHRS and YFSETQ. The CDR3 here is CASSLPGRTEAFF. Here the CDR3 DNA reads TGCGCCAGCAGCTTGCCAGGGAGGACTGAAGCTTTCTTT.

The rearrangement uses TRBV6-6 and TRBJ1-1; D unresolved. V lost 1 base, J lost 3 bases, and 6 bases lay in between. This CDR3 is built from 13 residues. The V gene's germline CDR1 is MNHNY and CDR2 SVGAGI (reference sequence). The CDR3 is CASSYFGDTEAFF. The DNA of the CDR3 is TGTGCCAGCAGTTACTTCGGGGACACTGAAGCTTTCTTT.

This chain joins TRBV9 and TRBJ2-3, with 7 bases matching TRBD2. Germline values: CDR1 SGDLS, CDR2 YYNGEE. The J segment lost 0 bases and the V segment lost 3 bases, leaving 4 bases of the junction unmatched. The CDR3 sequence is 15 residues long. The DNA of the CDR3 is TGTGCCAGCAGCGCCACTAGCGAGAGCACAGATACGCAGTATTTT. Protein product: CASSATSESTDTQYF.

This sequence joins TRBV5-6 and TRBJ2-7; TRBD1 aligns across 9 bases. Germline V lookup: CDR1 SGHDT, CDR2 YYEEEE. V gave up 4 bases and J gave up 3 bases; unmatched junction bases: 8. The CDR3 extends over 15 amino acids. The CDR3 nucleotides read TGTGCCAGCAGCAAGTTGGACAGGGGCGGCTACGAGCAGTACTTC. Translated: CASSKLDRGGYEQYF.